This T cell receptor (beta chain) was obtained from a study of blood T cell repertoires in COVID-19. About the study: The United States, Italy and Spain supplied acute and convalescent COVID-19 samples. From T cells, B-cell-depleted T cells, or PBMCs came the material, which was cDNA or gDNA.

The authors' processing: Nucleated cell number was recorded as an estimate derived from reference gene primer amplification. Sequencing used immunoSEQ multiplex PCR; TCRdb keeps in-frame clones, though not all of them. V and J calls and clone size are those listed in that table; D and trimming were worked out from the DNA. The sample holds about 74,000 clones, under 95% seen once. This CDR3 has 14 residues. Germline CDR1 and CDR2: MRHNA and SNTAGT. V trimming: 0 bases; J trimming: 9 bases; junction bases outside the gene matches: 5. Sequenced material: peripheral blood. The rearrangement links TRBV6-4 to TRBJ2-1; 7 bases line up with TRBD2. This TCR was recovered from a man aged 45-65 years with acute or convalescent COVID-19. CDR3 bases: TGTGCCAGCAGTGACTCAACTAGCGTGGGTGAGCAGTTCTTC. Amino acids: CASSDSTSVGEQFF.